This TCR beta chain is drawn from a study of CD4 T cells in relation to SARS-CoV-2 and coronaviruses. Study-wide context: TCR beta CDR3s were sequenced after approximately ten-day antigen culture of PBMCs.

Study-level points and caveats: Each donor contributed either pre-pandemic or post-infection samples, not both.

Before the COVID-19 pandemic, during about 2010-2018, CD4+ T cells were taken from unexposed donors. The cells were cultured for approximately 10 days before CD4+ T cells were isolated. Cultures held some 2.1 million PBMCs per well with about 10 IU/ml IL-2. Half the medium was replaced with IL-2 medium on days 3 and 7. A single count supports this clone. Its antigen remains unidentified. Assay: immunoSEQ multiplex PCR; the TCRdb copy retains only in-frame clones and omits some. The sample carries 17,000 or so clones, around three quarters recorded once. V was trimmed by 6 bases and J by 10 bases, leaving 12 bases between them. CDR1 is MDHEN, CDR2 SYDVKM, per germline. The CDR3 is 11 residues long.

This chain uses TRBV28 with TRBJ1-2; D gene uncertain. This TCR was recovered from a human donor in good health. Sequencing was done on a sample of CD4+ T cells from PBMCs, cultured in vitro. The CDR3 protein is CASSHFMDYTF. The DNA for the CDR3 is TGTGCCAGCAGCCACTTTATGGACTACACCTTC.